A selection of T cell receptor beta chains follows, all from one sample in a study of blood T cell repertoires in COVID-19. Data came from immunoSEQ multiplex PCR; TCRdb stores just in-frame clones and leaves some out. The table includes roughly 330,000 clones, nearly 90% detected once. The sample comprised PBMCs or T cells enriched from blood (not recorded which). The receptors derive from a woman aged 25 to 39 who had recovered from COVID-19. Both conserved end residues are part of each CDR3. A D gene is named only where the DNA matches it firmly.

TRBD1 | TRBJ1-4 | TRBV30 | CARRQGADEKLFF
. | TRBJ1-2 | TRBV19 | CASSIVEGSIYGYTF
. | TRBJ1-3 | TRBV5-1 | CASSPPGAGNTIYF
. | TRBJ1-1 | TRBV29-1 | CSVRILNTEAFF
TRBD2 | TRBJ2-5 | TRBV19 | CASSIWPSGGRETQYF
TRBD1 | TRBJ1-1 | TRBV11-1 | CASSLLGQGDTEAFF
. | TRBJ1-6 | TRBV7-8 | CASSQNRAGRGNSPLHF
. | TRBJ1-2 | TRBV12-3/TRBV12-4 | CASSYRAGYTF
. | TRBJ2-1 | TRBV6-5 | CASSYERVTGAEQFF
TRBD2 | TRBJ2-1 | TRBV7-9 | CASSPRLAEEEEQFF